The TCR beta chain described here comes from a study of T cells in Graves' hyperthyroidism and ophthalmopathy. RNA transcripts yielded amplified TCR beta CDR3 regions. In the first-round RT-PCR of the TCR CDR3, the HTBI primer set was used. In TCRdb, the multiplex PCR reads were re-called with MiXCR into one record per CDR3 protein. The table has about 560,000 distinct CDR3 sequences, around 17% seen once. This CDR3 spans 15 amino acids. Germline V gives CDR1 DFQATT, CDR2 SNEGSKA (reference sequence). The V gene lost 6 bases and the J gene lost 0 bases, with 17 bases spanning the gap. This clonotype has at least ten counts.

This TCR came from a woman younger than 30 with Graves' hyperthyroidism. The sequenced sample was blood. This chain joins TRBV20-1 and TRBJ2-5; tentative D call: TRBD2 (7 bases). CDR3 in DNA: TGCAGTGCCCTTCGGGCGGGGGCCTACCAAGAGACCCAGTACTTC. Translating gives CSALRAGAYQETQYF.